This T cell receptor beta chain was found in a study of T cell responses to AZD1222 COVID-19 vaccine. Measured with immunoSEQ multiplex PCR; TCRdb has only the in-frame clones, and not every one. The sample consists of about 150,000 clones, about 92% of them appearing once. In its sample, this clone was seen once. Its antigen is undetermined. Study results and caveats: The repertoires were collected only after the peak T cell response.

V was cut by 5 bases and J by 8 bases, with 12 bases left in between. CDR3 length equals 12 residues. Germline V gene lookup returns CDR1 SNHLY and CDR2 FYNNEI. The chain recombines TRBV2 with TRBJ1-2; D unresolved. The sequencing here drew on peripheral blood, taken on day 0 of AZD1222 vaccination. The receptor was isolated from an adult in good health. CDR3 sequence reads: CASSTLFVGYTF. CDR3 coding DNA: TGTGCCAGCAGTACCCTTTTCGTAGGCTACACCTTC.